The 14 T cell receptor beta chains below all came from one sample that was sequenced in a study of CD8+ T cells in alopecia areata. The sequencing template was cDNA reverse transcribed from extracted RNA. Sequencing was performed with immunoSEQ multiplex PCR; in TCRdb, only in-frame clones are kept and a portion is missing. The repertoire holds about 200,000 clones, with 50% to 60% as singletons. Treatment meaning: oral pan-JAK inhibitor, 5-10 mg twice daily. Specimen: CD4+ T cells sorted from blood, collected at week 4, from a patient treated with tofacitinib. The receptors derive from a human donor with alopecia areata.

The chain links TRBV9 to TRBJ2-5, with no clear D. The V end was cut by 4 bases, the J end by 5 bases, with 9 bases between. The CDR3 loop spans 12 amino acids. Germline V gene sequence: CDR1 SGDLS, CDR2 YYNGEE. As DNA, the CDR3 is TGTGCCAGCAGCACCTCCACGGAGACCCAGTACTTC. Protein sequence: CASSTSTETQYF.

V and J are TRBV5-1 and TRBJ2-7; 11 bases fit TRBD1. The CDR3 sequence is 17 residues long. V shed 2 bases, J shed 3 bases, and the junction held 10 bases outside the gene matches. The germline V gene encodes CDR1 SGHRS and CDR2 YFSETQ. CDR3 DNA: TGCGCCAGCAGCTTCTCTGGTCGGACAGGGGGCGGCTACGAGCAGTACTTC. It is translated as CASSFSGRTGGGYEQYF.

The chain employs TRBV10-3 and TRBJ2-1; D is unresolved. The germline CDR1 and CDR2 sequences are ENHRY and SYGVKD. V dropped 5 bases and J dropped 7 bases, with 9 bases sitting between them. This CDR3 contains 12 residues. CDR3 bases: TGTGCCATCAGTCAGGTGGCAAATGAGCAGTTCTTC. It is translated as CAISQVANEQFF.

This clone was recorded a few times. The chain links TRBV19 to TRBJ1-4, with no clear D. The CDR3 is 13 amino acids. The V end was cut by 2 bases, the J end by 4 bases, with 5 bases between. CDR1 is LNHDA, CDR2 SQIVND, per germline (reference sequence). The CDR3 sequence is CASSINLNEKLFF. The CDR3 DNA sequence: TGTGCCAGTAGTATAAACCTTAATGAAAAACTGTTTTTT.

This clone is a singleton in its sample. The chain links TRBV29-1 to TRBJ2-5; 9 bases align to TRBD1. Germline CDR1 SQVTM, CDR2 ANQGSEA. V dropped 6 bases and J dropped 5; count of bases not matched to a gene: 4. This CDR3 is built from 12 residues. The CDR3 spells CSVDRGGETQYF. The CDR3 region has the DNA TGCAGCGTGGACAGGGGAGGGGAGACCCAGTACTTC.

The rearrangement joins TRBV19 to TRBJ1-1, with D unclear. The CDR3 runs to 12 residues. Trimming removed 6 bases at V and 2 bases at J, with 7 bases between. Per the germline V gene, CDR1 is LNHDA and CDR2 is SQIVND (reference sequence). The CDR3 DNA is TGTGCCAGTAGACCATTTAACACTGAAGCTTTCTTT. Translating gives CASRPFNTEAFF.

In its sample, this clone was seen a few times. V is TRBV10-3 and J is TRBJ1-5; 8 bases align to TRBD1. Germline values: CDR1 ENHRY, CDR2 SYGVKD. The CDR3 covers 14 residues. V lost 3 bases to trimming and J lost 4 bases; unmatched junction nucleotides: 2. CDR3 sequence (DNA): TGTGCCATCAGTGATGGACAGGGAAATCAGCCCCAGCATTTT. It encodes CAISDGQGNQPQHF.

This clone was recorded a few times. The gene calls are TRBV9 and TRBJ2-2; 9 bases are a match to TRBD2. Trimming at V came to 0 bases and at J to 4 bases, leaving 4 bases not matched to a gene. CDR1 SGDLS and CDR2 YYNGEE come from the germline V gene. The CDR3 loop spans 16 amino acids. The CDR3 is CASSVAGGGATGELFF. CDR3 nucleotides: TGTGCCAGCAGCGTAGCAGGCGGGGGGGCCACCGGGGAGCTGTTTTTT. The full variable domain, its missing parts supplied by reference TRBV9 and TRBJ2-2, is DSGVTQTPKHLITATGQRVTLRCSPRSGDLSVYWYQQSLDQGLQFLIQYYNGEERAKGNILERFSAQQFPDLHSELNLSSLELGDSALYFCASSVAGGGATGELFFGEGSRLTVL.

This clone has only a few counts. The chain employs TRBV4-1 and TRBJ1-6; no clear D gene. The V end was cut by 5 bases, the J end by 13 bases, with 15 bases between. CDR3 length: 13 amino acids. CDR1 and CDR2 from the germline V gene are MGHRA and YSYEKL. This CDR3 reads CASSNPGTWPLHF. For the CDR3, the DNA is TGCGCCAGCAGCAACCCAGGCACGTGGCCCCTCCACTTT.

CDR3 sequence: CASSQGKETQYF. CDR3 in DNA: TGTGCCAGCAGTCAGGGGAAAGAGACCCAGTACTTC. J is TRBJ2-5 and V is TRBV28; D might be TRBD1 (6 bases). CDR1 and CDR2 (germline): MDHEN, SYDVKM. Trimming left V 5 bases short and J 3 bases short, with 7 bases between. This CDR3 has 12 residues. Combining the CDR3 with reference TRBV28 and TRBJ2-5 gives the whole variable domain DVKVTQSSRYLVKRTGEKVFLECVQDMDHENMFWYRQDPGLGLRLIYFSYDVKMKEKGDIPEGYSVSREKKERFSLILESASTNQTSMYLCASSQGKETQYFGPGTRLLVL.

The chain employs TRBV5-1 and TRBJ1-4; D is uncertain. CDR3 length equals 15 residues. Germline V gene lookup returns CDR1 SGHRS and CDR2 YFSETQ. V lost 1 base and J lost 0, with 7 bases in between. The CDR3 region is CASSLQTATNEKLFF. In nucleotides, the CDR3 is TGCGCCAGCAGCTTGCAGACTGCAACTAATGAAAAACTGTTTTTT.

This rearrangement joins TRBV30 to TRBJ1-5, with D hard to call. Trimming removed 7 bases from V and 2 bases from J, with 9 bases in between. The CDR3 has 12 amino acids. The germline CDR1 and CDR2 sequences are GTSNPN and SVGIG (reference sequence). The CDR3 protein is CASGLGNQPQHF. The CDR3 DNA reads TGTGCCTCGGGCCTGGGCAATCAGCCCCAGCATTTT.

The rearrangement joins TRBV2 to TRBJ2-3, with TRBD1 matching over 8 bases. Germline CDR1 and CDR2: SNHLY and FYNNEI. V was pared by 7 bases and J by 2 bases, with 5 bases of the junction left unmatched. The CDR3 length is 14 residues. As DNA, the CDR3 is TGTGCCAGCAAAGGGGACAGGAACACAGATACGCAGTATTTT. Protein sequence: CASKGDRNTDTQYF.

There are a few counts of this clone. The junction does not match germline at one end; this may be a read error. J is TRBJ1-4 and V is TRBV28; 8 bases align to TRBD1. This CDR3 region has 14 residues. Germline V gives CDR1 MDHEN, CDR2 SYDVKM. The CDR3 protein is CASSLSGQDLPAYF. The CDR3 DNA reads TGTGCCAGCAGTTTATCGGGACAGGACCTCCCAGCGTATTTT.